This T cell receptor (beta chain) was recovered during a study of regulatory T cells in long-lasting Graves disease. Study-wide results and limits: Among persistent patients, a larger number of public clonotypes were shared (around 3,000) than among newly diagnosed patients (around 980).

Between the trimmed V and J ends, which lost 5 bases and 7 bases, there was a span of 14 bases. Germline loops: CDR1 MNHNS, CDR2 SASEGT. CDR3 length: 13 residues. The sample's time point: newly diagnosed GD, antithyroid drugs for less than 3 months. Extracted RNA from PBMCs served as the source of the TCR library. EDTA tubes collected around 8.7 milliliters of peripheral blood. iRepertoire HTBI primers and Arm-PCR of CDR3 regions built TCR beta libraries. Each CDR3 protein is one row after TCRdb ran MiXCR on the multiplex PCR reads. Of about 610,000 distinct CDR3 sequences detected, about 16% appear once; the ten largest clones hold more than 10%. This clonotype has more than one count but fewer than ten. Its antigen is not identified. These records were also assigned to another study, of T cells in Graves' hyperthyroidism and ophthalmopathy. From that report: Using the HTBI primer set, a first-round RT-PCR was run on the TCR CDR3.

The starting material was peripheral blood mononuclear cells (PBMCs), obtained at new diagnosis, from a patient treated with antithyroid drugs. The clonotype was recovered from a man aged 18-30 years with Graves disease. The gene calls are TRBV6-1 and TRBJ1-1; D may be TRBD1 (6 bases). CDR3: CASSLGGGGEAFF. CDR3 nucleotide sequence: TGTGCCAGCAGTCTCGGAGGGGGGGGTGAAGCTTTCTTT.